A single sample gave rise to the 17 T cell receptor beta chains below, sequenced in a study of T cell responses to AZD1222 COVID-19 vaccine. The repertoire was sequenced with immunoSEQ multiplex PCR; TCRdb's copy has only in-frame clones and lacks some. The table shows about 97,000 clones, with roughly 90% occurring only once. The sequences come from peripheral blood, collected on day 0 of AZD1222 vaccination. The receptors were sampled from an adult in good health.

The J gene is TRBJ1-1, the V gene TRBV3-1 (or the pseudogene TRBV3-2); D might be TRBD1 (6 bases). CDR1 is LGHDT, CDR2 YNNKEL, per germline (reference sequence). This CDR3 is 14 amino acids long. Trimming cost V 4 bases and J 5 bases, with 14 bases left between them. CDR3 coding DNA: TGTGCCAGCAGCCGGGGGCTGAAGTCGACTGAAGCTTTCTTT. Its translation: CASSRGLKSTEAFF.

This sequence joins TRBV2 and TRBJ1-1; D call uncertain. CDR1 is SNHLY, CDR2 FYNNEI, per germline. V lost 4 bases, J lost 6 bases, and 21 bases lay in between. The CDR3 is made up of 16 amino acids. The CDR3 DNA reads as TGTGCCAGCAGTGTGGGAAGGGTCCTACAATCCGCTGAAGCTTTCTTT. It is translated as CASSVGRVLQSAEAFF. The whole variable domain, filled in from reference TRBV2 and TRBJ1-1, reads EPEVTQTPSHQVTQMGQEVILRCVPISNHLYFYWYRQILGQKVEFLVSFYNNEISEKSEIFDDQFSVERPDGSNFTLKIRSTKLEDSAMYFCASSVGRVLQSAEAFFGQGTRLTVV.

CDR3: CASEVSTNEKLFF. CDR3 nucleotide sequence: TGTGCCAGCGAGGTTTCAACTAATGAAAAACTGTTTTTT. The chain joins TRBV2 to TRBJ1-4; no definite D call. The CDR3 has 13 amino acids. The ends were cut back, 8 bases at V and 0 bases at J, with 7 bases in the middle. Germline V gene sequence: CDR1 SNHLY, CDR2 FYNNEI.

In DNA, the CDR3 is TGTGCTAGTGGTTTCTCAGGGGACTTTGGCACTGAAGCTTTCTTT. It translates to CASGFSGDFGTEAFF. The rearrangement links TRBV12-5 to TRBJ1-1; TRBD1 is a possible D gene (6 bases). The V end lost 3 bases, the J end lost 4 bases, and 15 bases lay between the germline ends. The CDR3 loop spans 15 amino acids. Looked up from germline, CDR1 is LGHNT and CDR2 is FRNRAP.

The CDR3 sequence is CASSDFDRGGITEAFF. The CDR3 bases are TGTGCCAGCAGTGACTTTGACAGGGGTGGGATCACTGAAGCTTTCTTT. The chain has TRBV2 and TRBJ1-1; TRBD1 matches at 8 bases. Germline CDR1 SNHLY, CDR2 FYNNEI. V shed 3 bases and J 4 bases; nucleotides not matched to a gene: 10. This CDR3 is built from 16 residues.

CDR3 DNA sequence: TGTGCCAGCAGTTACTCGAGTCTCGAAACAGATACGCAGTATTTT. Encoded protein: CASSYSSLETDTQYF. V gene TRBV6-5 combines with J gene TRBJ2-3; D unclear. The CDR3 contains 15 residues. V lost 0 bases to trimming and J lost 3 bases, with 10 bases between them. In germline, CDR1 is MNHEY, CDR2 SVGAGI.

The chain carries TRBV3-1 (or the pseudogene TRBV3-2) and TRBJ2-5; D unclear. This CDR3 region has 13 residues. Trimming pared 1 base from V and 5 bases from J, leaving 8 bases between. Germline lookup yields CDR1 LGHDT and CDR2 YNNKEL (reference sequence). The CDR3 reads CASSQVVFETQYF. CDR3 DNA: TGTGCCAGCAGCCAAGTTGTATTCGAGACCCAGTACTTC.

V and J are TRBV7-9 and TRBJ2-3, with 13 bases identical to TRBD2. The CDR3 runs to 17 residues. Per germline, CDR1 SEHNR and CDR2 FQNEAQ (reference sequence). The ends lost 5 bases at V and 2 bases at J; junction bases unmatched: 7. CDR3 region: CASSKTSGGHHTDTQYF. In DNA form, the CDR3 reads TGTGCCAGCAGCAAGACTAGCGGGGGGCACCACACAGATACGCAGTATTTT. The complete variable domain, with remaining parts taken from reference TRBV7-9 and TRBJ2-3, reads DTGVSQNPRHKITKRGQNVTFRCDPISEHNRLYWYRQTLGQGPEFLTYFQNEAQLEKSRLLSDRFSAERPKGSFSTLEIQRTEQGDSAMYLCASSKTSGGHHTDTQYFGPGTRLTVL.

The chain combines TRBV3-1 (or the pseudogene TRBV3-2) with TRBJ2-7; weak D call: TRBD2 (5 bases). V shed 0 bases and J shed 3 bases, with 15 bases lying between them. Germline V gene sequence: CDR1 LGHDT, CDR2 YNNKEL (reference sequence). This CDR3 has 16 amino acids. Written as DNA, the CDR3 is TGTGCCAGCAGCCAAGATCACGAGGGCCCCAACTACGAGCAGTACTTC. Translation gives CASSQDHEGPNYEQYF.

This chain connects TRBV29-1 to TRBJ1-1; 9 bases match TRBD1. V lost 7 bases, J lost 3 bases, and 3 bases stayed unmatched. The CDR3 loop spans 12 amino acids. Per the germline V gene, CDR1 is SQVTM and CDR2 is ANQGSEA. CDR3 residues: CSADRGDTEAFF. The CDR3 nucleotides read TGCAGCGCCGACAGGGGGGACACTGAAGCTTTCTTT.

The V and J genes are TRBV5-1 and TRBJ2-5, with 8 bases that match TRBD1. Germline values: CDR1 SGHRS, CDR2 YFSETQ. The CDR3 contains 14 residues. Germline trimming cut 3 bases from V and 1 base from J; bases unmatched to any gene: 2. CDR3 in DNA: TGCGCCAGCAGCTCCACAGGGGGCCAAGAGACCCAGTACTTC. Translated, it gives CASSSTGGQETQYF.

The chain is built from TRBV3-1 (or the pseudogene TRBV3-2) and TRBJ2-7; D is possibly TRBD1 (6 bases). Trimming shortened V by 2 bases and J by 2 bases, and 10 bases separated the two germline ends. From germline, CDR1 is LGHDT and CDR2 YNNKEL (reference sequence). The CDR3 is 14 amino acids. CDR3 region: CASSQIPGAYEQYF. CDR3 nucleotide sequence: TGTGCCAGCAGCCAAATCCCAGGGGCCTACGAGCAGTACTTC.

The J gene is TRBJ1-6, the V gene TRBV7-9; unclear D gene. V lost 0 bases, J lost 11 bases, and 8 bases lay in between. CDR3 length: 13 amino acids. Germline V CDR1 and CDR2: SEHNR, FQNEAQ (reference sequence). CDR3 nucleotide sequence: TGTGCCAGCAGCTTAGCCCGGCCGGCACCCCTCCACTTT. It encodes CASSLARPAPLHF.

This clone was counted a few times. The chain has TRBV10-3 and TRBJ1-6; D uncertain. V was pared by 6 bases and J by 4 bases, with 10 bases between. The CDR3 runs to 14 residues. CDR1 and CDR2 (germline): ENHRY, SYGVKD. The CDR3 DNA reads TGTGCCATCAGCCAGGAAGGTTATAATTCACCCCTCCACTTT. Translating gives CAISQEGYNSPLHF.

In its sample, this clone was seen a few times. The chain combines TRBV27 with TRBJ1-5; D gene uncertain. V was shortened by 2 bases and J by 3 bases, with 11 bases between the two germline ends. The CDR3 totals 15 residues. CDR1 and CDR2 (germline): MNHEY, SMNVEV (reference sequence). The CDR3 reads CASSLMSGANQPQHF. The CDR3 DNA sequence: TGTGCCAGCAGTTTAATGTCAGGAGCCAATCAGCCCCAGCATTTT.

Notes on this clone: Other nucleotide sequences in the sample specify the same CDR3. The V gene is TRBV5-5, the J gene TRBJ2-5; D possibly uses TRBD1 or TRBD2 (5 bases each). The CDR3 extends over 14 amino acids. Germline V CDR1 and CDR2: SGHKS, YYEKEE (reference sequence). V was shortened by 2 bases and J by 5 bases, with 13 bases between the two germline ends. The CDR3 region has the DNA TGTGCCAGCAGCTTCCGGGGACCTGGGGAGACCCAGTACTTC. Translating gives CASSFRGPGETQYF.

This clone is a singleton in its sample. The V call is TRBV7-9, the J call TRBJ1-1; the match to TRBD1 covers 9 bases. Trimming at V came to 3 bases and at J to 1 base, leaving 6 bases not matched to a gene. Germline CDR1 and CDR2: SEHNR and FQNEAQ (reference sequence). This CDR3 has 16 residues. CDR3 coding DNA: TGTGCCAGCAGCTTTACCGGGACAGGGAGGAACACTGAAGCTTTCTTT. Encoded protein: CASSFTGTGRNTEAFF.